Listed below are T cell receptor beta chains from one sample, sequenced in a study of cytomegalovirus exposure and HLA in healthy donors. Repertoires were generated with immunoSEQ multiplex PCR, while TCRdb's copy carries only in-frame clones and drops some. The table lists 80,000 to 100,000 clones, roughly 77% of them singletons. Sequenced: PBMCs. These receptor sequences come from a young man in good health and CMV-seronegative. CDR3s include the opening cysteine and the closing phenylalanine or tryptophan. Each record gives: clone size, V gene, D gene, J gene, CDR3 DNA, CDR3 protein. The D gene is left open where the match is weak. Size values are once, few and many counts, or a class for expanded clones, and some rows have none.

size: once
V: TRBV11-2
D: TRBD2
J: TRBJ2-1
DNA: TGTGCCAGCAGCGGACTAGCGGGGTACAATGAGCAGTTCTTC
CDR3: CASSGLAGYNEQFF

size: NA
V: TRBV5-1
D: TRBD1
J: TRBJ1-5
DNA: TGCGCCAGCAGCCCTACAGGGGGGGATAGCAATCAGCCCCAGCATTTT
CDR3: CASSPTGGDSNQPQHF

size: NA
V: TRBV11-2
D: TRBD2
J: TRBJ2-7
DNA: TGTGCCAGCAGCTTAGTCCCTAGCGGGAGGGTACATCCCTACGAGCAGTACTTC
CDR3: CASSLVPSGRVHPYEQYF

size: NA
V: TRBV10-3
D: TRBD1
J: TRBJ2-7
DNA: TGTGCCATCAGTCACCCCGGGACAGGGACACACGAGCAGTACTTC
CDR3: CAISHPGTGTHEQYF

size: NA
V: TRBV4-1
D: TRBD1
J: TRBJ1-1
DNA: TGCGCCAGCAGCCATGGGGTGGGGACAGGGGGCATCACTTTCTTT
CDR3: CASSHGVGTGGITFF

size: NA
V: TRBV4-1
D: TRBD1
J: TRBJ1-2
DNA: TGCGCCAGCAGCCTGGGACAGGGGAAAGACTATGGCTACACCTTC
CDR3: CASSLGQGKDYGYTF

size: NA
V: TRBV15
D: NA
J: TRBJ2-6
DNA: TGTGCCACCAACACAGACAGAGGTTACTCTGGGGCCAACGTCCTGACTTTC
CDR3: CATNTDRGYSGANVLTF

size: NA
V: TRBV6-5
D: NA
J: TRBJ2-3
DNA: TGTGCCAGCAGTTACGGGGCGGACCCTTCCACAGATACGCAGTATTTT
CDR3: CASSYGADPSTDTQYF

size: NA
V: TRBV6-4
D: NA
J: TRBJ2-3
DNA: TGTGCCAGCAGTGATCAAGGGAGGAGCACAGATACGCAGTATTTT
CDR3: CASSDQGRSTDTQYF

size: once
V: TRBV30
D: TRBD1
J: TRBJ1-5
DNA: TGTGCCTGGAGTGGGCAGGGGGATCAGCCCCAGCATTTT
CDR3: CAWSGQGDQPQHF

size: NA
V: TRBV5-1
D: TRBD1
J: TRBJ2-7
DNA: TGCGCCAGCAGCTTGGGGACAGGGGGCTACGAGCAGTACTTC
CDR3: CASSLGTGGYEQYF

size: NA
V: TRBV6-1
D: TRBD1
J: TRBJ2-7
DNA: TGTGCCAGCAGCGGCAACACAGGGGGCCCATACGAGCAGTACTTC
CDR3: CASSGNTGGPYEQYF

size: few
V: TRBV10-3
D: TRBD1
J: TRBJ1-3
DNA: TGTGCCATCAGTGACCCGACAGGGCTAGGAAACACCATATATTTT
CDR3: CAISDPTGLGNTIYF

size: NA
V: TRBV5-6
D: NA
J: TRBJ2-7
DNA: TGTGCCAGCAGCTTAATTACACAGATTTCCTACGAGCAGTACTTC
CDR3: CASSLITQISYEQYF

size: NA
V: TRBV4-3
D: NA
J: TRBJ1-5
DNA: TGCGCCAGCAGCCAAGATTTAACCGGGGATCAGCCCCAGCATTTT
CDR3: CASSQDLTGDQPQHF

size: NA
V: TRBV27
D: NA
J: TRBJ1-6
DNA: TGTGCCAGCAGTTCGTTCGAGAGGGCACCCCTCCACTTT
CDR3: CASSSFERAPLHF

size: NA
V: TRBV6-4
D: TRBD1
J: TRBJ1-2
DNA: TGTGCCAGCAGTACAGACAGGGGGCGAGGTGGCTACACCTTC
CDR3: CASSTDRGRGGYTF

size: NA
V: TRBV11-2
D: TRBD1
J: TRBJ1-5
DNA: TGTGCCAGCAGCTTAGATCAGGGGGCGGCTCAGCCCCAGCATTTT
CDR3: CASSLDQGAAQPQHF

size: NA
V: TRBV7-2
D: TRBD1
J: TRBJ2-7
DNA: TGTGCCAGCAGCCCCTGGGACAGGGGATCGGGCGAGCAGTACTTC
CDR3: CASSPWDRGSGEQYF

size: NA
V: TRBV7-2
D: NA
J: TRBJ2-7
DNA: TGTGCCAGCAGCCTTGACGGGGATAGCTCCTACGAGCAGTACTTC
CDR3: CASSLDGDSSYEQYF

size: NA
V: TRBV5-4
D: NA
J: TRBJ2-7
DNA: TGTGCCAGCAGCTTGGGCTCGCCAAAGGGGGAGCAGTACTTC
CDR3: CASSLGSPKGEQYF

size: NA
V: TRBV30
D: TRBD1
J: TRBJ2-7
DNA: TGTGCCTGGAACCTCCGGGACAGGGACCCCTACGAGCAGTACTTC
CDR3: CAWNLRDRDPYEQYF

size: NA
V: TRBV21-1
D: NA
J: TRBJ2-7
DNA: TGTGCCAGCAGCAAAGGATCGGCGGGGTGGGAGCAGTACTTC
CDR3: CASSKGSAGWEQYF

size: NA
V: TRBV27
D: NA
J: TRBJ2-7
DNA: TGTGCCAGCAGACCTATCGACAGTTACGAGCAGTACTTC
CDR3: CASRPIDSYEQYF

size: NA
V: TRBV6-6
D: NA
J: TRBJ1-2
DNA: TGTGCCAGCACCAGCCGACCGGGGGAGAGGGGCGGCTACACCTTC
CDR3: CASTSRPGERGGYTF

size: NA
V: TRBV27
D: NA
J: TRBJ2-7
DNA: TGTGCCAGCAGTTTACGGGGGTGGGACGAGCAGTACTTC
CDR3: CASSLRGWDEQYF

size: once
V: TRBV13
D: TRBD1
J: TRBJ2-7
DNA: TGTGCCAGCAGCTCAAAAGGGACAGGGGCATCCTACGAGCAGTACTTC
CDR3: CASSSKGTGASYEQYF

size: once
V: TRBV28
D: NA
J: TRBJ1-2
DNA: TGTGCCAGCAGTCAACTTGGGGGCGGCCTCTATGGCTACACCTTC
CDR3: CASSQLGGGLYGYTF

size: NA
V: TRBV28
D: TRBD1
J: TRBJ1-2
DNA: TGTGCCAGCAGTTCACCTCCGGGACAGGGTAACTATGGCTACACCTTC
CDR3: CASSSPPGQGNYGYTF

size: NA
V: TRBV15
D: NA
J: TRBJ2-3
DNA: TGTGCCACCAGCGTGGCCGGCACAGATACGCAGTATTTT
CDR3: CATSVAGTDTQYF

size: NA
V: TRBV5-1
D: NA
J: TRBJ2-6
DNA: TGCGCCAGCAACCCGACGCACGGGGGGCTCTCTGGGGCCAACGTCCTGACTTTC
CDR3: CASNPTHGGLSGANVLTF

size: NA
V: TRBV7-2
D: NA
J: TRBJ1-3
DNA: TGTGCCAGCAGCTTGACAGGAAACACCATATATTTT
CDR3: CASSLTGNTIYF

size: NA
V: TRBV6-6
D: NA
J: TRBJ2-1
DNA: TGTGCCAGCAGTGCCATGGCCAATGAGCAGTTCTTC
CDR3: CASSAMANEQFF

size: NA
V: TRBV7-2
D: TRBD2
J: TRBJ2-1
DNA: TGTGCCAGCAGCTTAAGACCACGGGGGGGCTCCTACAATGAGCAGTTCTTC
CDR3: CASSLRPRGGSYNEQFF

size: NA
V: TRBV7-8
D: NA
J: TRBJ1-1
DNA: TGTGCCAGCAGCTTAAAAATGGGACAAATACTGAACACTGAAGCTTTCTTT
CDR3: CASSLKMGQILNTEAFF

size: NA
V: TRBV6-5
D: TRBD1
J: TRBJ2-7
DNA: TGTGCCAGCAGTCACCCGGACAGGGGCCCCCAGCAGTACTTC
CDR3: CASSHPDRGPQQYF

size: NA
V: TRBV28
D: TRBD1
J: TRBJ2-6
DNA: TGTGCCAGCAGTTTATTTGGGACAGGCCTCTCTGGGGCCAACGTCCTGACTTTC
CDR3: CASSLFGTGLSGANVLTF

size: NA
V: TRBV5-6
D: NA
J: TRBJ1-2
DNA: TGTGCCAGCAGCCCTCCACTACCTGGGGGCTACACCTTC
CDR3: CASSPPLPGGYTF

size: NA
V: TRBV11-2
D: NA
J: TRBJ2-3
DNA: TGTGCCAGCAGACAAATTCAGGGAAACGCAGATACGCAGTATTTT
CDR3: CASRQIQGNADTQYF

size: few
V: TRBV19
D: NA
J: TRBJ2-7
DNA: TGTGCCAGTAGTATGGCAGGGGCCCGCTACGAGCAGTACTTC
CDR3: CASSMAGARYEQYF

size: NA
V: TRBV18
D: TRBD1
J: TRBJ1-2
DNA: TGTGCCAGCTCACCGCTGGACAGGGGAGATGGCTACACCTTC
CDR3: CASSPLDRGDGYTF

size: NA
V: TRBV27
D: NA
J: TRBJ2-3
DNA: TGTGCCAGCAGTTTATCGAGCCTATCCACAGATACGCAGTATTTT
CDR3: CASSLSSLSTDTQYF

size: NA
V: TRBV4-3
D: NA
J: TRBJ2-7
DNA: TGCGCCAGCAGCCAAATTCCTCACTGGGGGGAAAACTACGAGCAGTACTTC
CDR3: CASSQIPHWGENYEQYF

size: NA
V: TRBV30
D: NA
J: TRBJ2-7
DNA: TGTGCCTGGAGTGTCGGGACTTCCTACGAGCAGTACTTC
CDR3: CAWSVGTSYEQYF

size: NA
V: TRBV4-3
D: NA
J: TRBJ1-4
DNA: TGCGCCAGCAGCCAAGAAGTTTTACAGGTGAATCTTGGTGAAAAACTGTTTTTT
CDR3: CASSQEVLQVNLGEKLFF

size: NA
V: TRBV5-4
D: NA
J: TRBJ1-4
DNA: TGTGCCAGCAGCTCCCGATCGGGAATAGGGGAAAAACTGTTTTTT
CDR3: CASSSRSGIGEKLFF

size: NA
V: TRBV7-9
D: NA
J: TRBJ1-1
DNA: TGTGCCAGCAGCTTAGCCAGGGCTAGTGATGAAGCTTTCTTT
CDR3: CASSLARASDEAFF

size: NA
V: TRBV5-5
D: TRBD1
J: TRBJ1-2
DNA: TGTGCCAGCAGCTTGCTGACAGGGGTTACCTTC
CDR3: CASSLLTGVTF

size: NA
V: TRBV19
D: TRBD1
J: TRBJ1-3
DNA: TGTGCCAGTAGTATGGTTCAGGGGGCTACTGGAAACACCATATATTTT
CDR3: CASSMVQGATGNTIYF

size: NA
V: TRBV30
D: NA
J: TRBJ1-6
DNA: TGTGCCTGGAGTCTTAGCGTCTCCTATAATTCACCCCTCCACTTT
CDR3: CAWSLSVSYNSPLHF

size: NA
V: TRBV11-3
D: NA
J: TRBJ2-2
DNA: TGTGCCAGCAGCTCCCAGGAATCCGGGGAGCTGTTTTTT
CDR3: CASSSQESGELFF

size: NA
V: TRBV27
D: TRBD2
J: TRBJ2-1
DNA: TGTGCCAGCAGGGGCCTAGCGGGAGTCGCTGAGCAGTTCTTC
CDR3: CASRGLAGVAEQFF

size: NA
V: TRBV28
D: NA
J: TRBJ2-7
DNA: TGTGCCAGCAGTCCACCCCGAGGGGGAGTCTCCGAGCAGTACTTC
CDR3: CASSPPRGGVSEQYF